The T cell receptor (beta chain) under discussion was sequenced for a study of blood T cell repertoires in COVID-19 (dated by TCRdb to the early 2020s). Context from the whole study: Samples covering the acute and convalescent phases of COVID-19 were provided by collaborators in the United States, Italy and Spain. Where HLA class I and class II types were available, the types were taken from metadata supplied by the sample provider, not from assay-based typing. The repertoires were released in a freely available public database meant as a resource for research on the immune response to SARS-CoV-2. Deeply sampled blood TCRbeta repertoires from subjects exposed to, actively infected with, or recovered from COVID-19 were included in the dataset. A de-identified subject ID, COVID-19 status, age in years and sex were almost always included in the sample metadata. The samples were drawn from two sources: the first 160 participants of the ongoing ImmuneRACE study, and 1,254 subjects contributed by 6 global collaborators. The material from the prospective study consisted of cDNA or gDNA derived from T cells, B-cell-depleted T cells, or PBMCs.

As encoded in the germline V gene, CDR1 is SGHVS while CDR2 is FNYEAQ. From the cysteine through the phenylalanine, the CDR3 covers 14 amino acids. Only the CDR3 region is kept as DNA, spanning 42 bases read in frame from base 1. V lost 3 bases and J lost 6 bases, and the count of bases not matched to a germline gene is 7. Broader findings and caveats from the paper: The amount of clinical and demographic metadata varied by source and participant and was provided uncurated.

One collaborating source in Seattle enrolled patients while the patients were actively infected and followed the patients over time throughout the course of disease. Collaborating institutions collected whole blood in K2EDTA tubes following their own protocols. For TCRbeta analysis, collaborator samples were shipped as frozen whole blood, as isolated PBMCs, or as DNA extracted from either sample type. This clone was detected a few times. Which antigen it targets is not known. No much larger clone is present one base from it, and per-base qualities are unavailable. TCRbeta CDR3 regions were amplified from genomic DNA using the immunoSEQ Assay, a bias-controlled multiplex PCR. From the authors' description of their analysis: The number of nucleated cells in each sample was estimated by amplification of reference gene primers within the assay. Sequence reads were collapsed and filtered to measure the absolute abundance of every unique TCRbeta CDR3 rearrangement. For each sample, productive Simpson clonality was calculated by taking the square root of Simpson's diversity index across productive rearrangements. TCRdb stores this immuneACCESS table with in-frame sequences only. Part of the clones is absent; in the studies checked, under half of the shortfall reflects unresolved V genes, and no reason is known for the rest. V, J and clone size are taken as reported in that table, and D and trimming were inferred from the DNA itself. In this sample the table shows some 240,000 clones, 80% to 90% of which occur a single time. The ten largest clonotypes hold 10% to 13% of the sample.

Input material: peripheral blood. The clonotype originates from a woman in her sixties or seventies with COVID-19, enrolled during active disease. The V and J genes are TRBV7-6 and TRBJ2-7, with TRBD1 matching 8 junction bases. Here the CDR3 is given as CASSLTGERGEQYF. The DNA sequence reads TGTGCCAGCAGCTTGACAGGGGAGAGGGGCGAGCAGTACTTC.